The 21 T cell receptor beta chains presented below share a single source sample, sequenced in a study of cytomegalovirus exposure and HLA in healthy donors. Clones were read by immunoSEQ multiplex PCR, and TCRdb kept only the in-frame ones, dropping some. The sample contains 150,000 to 200,000 clones, approximately 90% of which appear only once. Sequences were obtained from PBMCs. These receptors all stem from a man aged 18-30 years in good health and CMV-seronegative.

This rearrangement joins TRBV6-1 to TRBJ1-2; D possibly corresponds to TRBD1 (5 bases). Trimming stripped 4 bases from V and 0 bases from J, with 24 bases between. Germline CDR1 MNHNS, CDR2 SASEGT. This CDR3 is built from 19 residues. The CDR3 DNA is TGTGCCAGCAGTGGGGCGGGACTCTACGTCGGGTATTCTAACTATGGCTACACCTTC. Encoded protein: CASSGAGLYVGYSNYGYTF.

The CDR3 DNA reads TGTGCCAGCAGCTTAGGACAGGGTTTCGAGCAGTACGTC. Amino acids: CASSLGQGFEQYV. This chain connects TRBV11-2 to TRBJ2-7, with 7 bases lining up with TRBD1. Per germline, CDR1 SGHAT and CDR2 FQNNGV. V was clipped by 1 base and J by 6 bases; unmatched bases: 3. CDR3 length equals 13 residues.

The rearrangement joins TRBV2 to TRBJ1-2, with 7 nucleotides matching TRBD1. Germline loops: CDR1 SNHLY, CDR2 FYNNEI. V shed 6 bases, J shed 8 bases, and the junction held 6 bases outside the gene matches. This CDR3 has 12 residues. The CDR3 loop is CASSDGTAGYTF. The CDR3 DNA sequence: TGTGCCAGCAGCGATGGGACAGCCGGCTACACCTTC.

The gene calls are TRBV7-9 and TRBJ1-2; TRBD1 aligns across 7 bases. Germline loops: CDR1 SEHNR, CDR2 FQNEAQ (reference sequence). V shed 0 bases and J 8 bases; nucleotides not matched to a gene: 6. The CDR3 consists of 14 residues. CDR3 sequence: CASSLAGGAKGYTF. Written as DNA, the CDR3 is TGTGCCAGCAGCTTAGCAGGGGGCGCGAAAGGCTACACCTTC.

The chain has TRBV6-5 and TRBJ1-2; 10 nucleotides match TRBD1. Unmatched junction bases numbered 5, after V lost 5 bases and J lost 8 bases. In germline, CDR1 is MNHEY, CDR2 SVGAGI. This CDR3 contains 13 residues. CDR3 coding DNA: TGTGCCAGCAGTCGACAGGGGGCGGGAGGCTACACCTTC. The encoded protein is CASSRQGAGGYTF.

This clone was picked up one time. The chain joins TRBV5-1 to TRBJ2-3; D is perhaps TRBD2 (5 bases). The germline gives CDR1 SGHRS, CDR2 YFSETQ. The CDR3 has 16 amino acids. With 0 bases removed from V and 6 bases from J, the gap between germline ends came to 17 bases. The CDR3 is CASSLDSGIVYDTQYF. The CDR3 region has the DNA TGCGCCAGCAGCTTGGATTCGGGGATAGTCTACGATACGCAGTATTTT.

The rearrangement links TRBV7-9 to TRBJ2-7; the match to TRBD2 covers 7 bases. The trim removed 1 base at V and 6 bases at J, leaving 3 bases unmatched. Germline CDR1 reads SEHNR; CDR2 reads FQNEAQ (reference sequence). The CDR3 has 13 amino acids. CDR3 nucleotide sequence: TGTGCCAGCAGCTTAGGGACTAGTCGCGAGCAGTACTTC. Translating gives CASSLGTSREQYF.

The chain is built from TRBV6-4 and TRBJ2-2; maybe TRBD2 (6 bases). This CDR3 region has 14 residues. Germline CDR1 MRHNA, CDR2 SNTAGT. V was cut by 7 bases and J by 1 base, with 10 bases left in between. The CDR3 sequence: CASKLARNTGELFF. For the CDR3, the DNA is TGTGCCAGCAAACTAGCTAGGAACACCGGGGAGCTGTTTTTT.

The chain has TRBV5-1 and TRBJ1-2; 7 bases match TRBD1. Germline V gene lookup returns CDR1 SGHRS and CDR2 YFSETQ. The V gene end was trimmed by 3 bases and the J gene end by 6 bases; junction bases not matched to a gene: 11. This CDR3 is built from 15 residues. Here the CDR3 DNA reads TGCGCCAGCAGCTCGGGACAGCCAAACAGGCATGGCTACACCTTC. Residues: CASSSGQPNRHGYTF. Looking up the rest from reference TRBV5-1 and TRBJ1-2 gives the full variable domain: KAGVTQTPRYLIKTRGQQVTLSCSPISGHRSVSWYQQTPGQGLQFLFEYFSETQRNKGNFPGRFSGRQFSNSRSEMNVSTLELGDSALYLCASSSGQPNRHGYTFGSGTRLTVV.

In its sample, this clone was seen once. The chain couples TRBV5-1 to TRBJ1-5; D perhaps matches TRBD1 (5 bases). Trimming pared 4 bases from V and 0 bases from J, leaving 8 bases between. This CDR3 has 14 amino acids. Germline V gene data show CDR1 as SGHRS and CDR2 as YFSETQ. CDR3 DNA sequence: TGCGCCAGCAGCGTAGACAGTAGCAATCAGCCCCAGCATTTT. Protein sequence: CASSVDSSNQPQHF.

This clone was seen a single time. The V call is TRBV27, the J call TRBJ2-1; the D is unclear. V lost 6 bases and J lost 6, with 21 bases in between. Germline loops: CDR1 MNHEY, CDR2 SMNVEV (reference sequence). CDR3 size: 16 residues. The CDR3 spells CASSSNSVLRGNEQFF. CDR3 DNA: TGTGCCAGCAGCAGCAACTCGGTGCTAAGAGGCAATGAGCAGTTCTTC.

The rearrangement joins TRBV6-5 to TRBJ1-5; tentatively, D is TRBD1 (5 bases). The CDR3 has 14 residues. V was trimmed by 5 bases and J by 3 bases, leaving 11 bases between them. Germline lookup yields CDR1 MNHEY and CDR2 SVGAGI. In DNA form, the CDR3 reads TGTGCCAGCAGTCCCGGCGGGACCAATCAGCCCCAGCATTTT. It yields the protein CASSPGGTNQPQHF.

This chain connects TRBV12-5 to TRBJ1-3, with D perhaps TRBD1 (5 bases). Trimming cost V 2 bases and J 7 bases, with 15 bases left between them. Per the germline V gene, CDR1 is LGHNT and CDR2 is FRNRAP. This CDR3 spans 15 amino acids. The CDR3 loop reads CASGLTGGVPNTIYF. The DNA for the CDR3 is TGTGCTAGTGGTTTGACGGGGGGGGTCCCCAACACCATATATTTT.

This chain joins TRBV2 and TRBJ1-2; no reliable D call. There are 14 residues in the CDR3. CDR1 is SNHLY, CDR2 FYNNEI, per germline. The V gene lost 8 bases and the J gene lost 4 bases, with 17 bases spanning the gap. The DNA of the CDR3 is TGTGCCAGCGTCGTAGCGACGGTGGGCTATGGCTACACCTTC. This encodes CASVVATVGYGYTF.

This chain uses TRBV4-1 with TRBJ1-1; D uncertain. There are 13 residues in the CDR3. CDR1 and CDR2 (germline): MGHRA, YSYEKL. V lost 1 base and J 5 bases, leaving 8 bases between the germline ends. The CDR3 DNA sequence: TGCGCCAGCAGCCAAGGGTCCAGGACTGAAGCTTTCTTT. Protein product: CASSQGSRTEAFF.

This clone was picked up one time. The chain employs TRBV7-2 and TRBJ2-7, with no clear D. Germline lookup yields CDR1 SGHTA and CDR2 FQGNSA. CDR3 length equals 13 residues. The V end was cut by 3 bases, the J end by 7 bases, with 13 bases between. Written as DNA, the CDR3 is TGTGCCAGCAGCTTCACCGGCGCGGTTGAGCAGTACTTC. It translates to CASSFTGAVEQYF.

V is TRBV27 and J is TRBJ2-3; TRBD1 matches at 9 bases. Germline CDR1 is MNHEY and CDR2 is SMNVEV (reference sequence). The CDR3 loop spans 16 amino acids. Trimming took 5 bases from V and 6 from J; bases not matched to a gene: 12. The CDR3 reads CASSRPGTGLGDTQYF. CDR3 DNA: TGTGCCAGCAGTCGCCCCGGGACAGGGCTCGGGGATACGCAGTATTTT.

The chain uses TRBV29-1 and TRBJ2-7; D call uncertain. This CDR3 comprises 14 residues. Per the germline V gene, CDR1 is SQVTM and CDR2 is ANQGSEA. V lost 1 base and J lost 2, with 12 bases in between. CDR3 DNA sequence: TGCAGCGTTGAAGTCGGTAAAAATCCCTACGAGCAGTACTTC. This gives the protein CSVEVGKNPYEQYF.

The gene calls are TRBV10-3 and TRBJ2-2; D is ambiguous. With 2 bases removed from V and 1 base from J, the gap between germline ends came to 8 bases. Per the germline V gene, CDR1 is ENHRY and CDR2 is SYGVKD. This CDR3 contains 15 residues. The CDR3 region is CAISEQTRNTGELFF. The CDR3 bases are TGTGCCATCAGTGAGCAGACAAGGAACACCGGGGAGCTGTTTTTT.

The chain recombines TRBV4-1 with TRBJ2-1; tentatively, D is TRBD2 (6 bases). The V end was cut by 4 bases, the J end by 1 base, with 17 bases between. CDR1 and CDR2 (germline): MGHRA, YSYEKL. This CDR3 spans 17 amino acids. The CDR3 reads CASSPWVEGSSYNEQFF. The CDR3 DNA follows: TGCGCCAGCAGCCCCTGGGTGGAGGGGTCTTCCTACAATGAGCAGTTCTTC.

DNA of the CDR3: TGTGCCAGTAGTACGCTGACAGGGGTGAGAACCGGGGAGCTGTTTTTT. It translates to CASSTLTGVRTGELFF. The chain carries TRBV19 and TRBJ2-2; 8 bases agree with TRBD1. The germline gives CDR1 LNHDA, CDR2 SQIVND (reference sequence). The CDR3 totals 16 residues. The V gene end was trimmed by 4 bases and the J gene end by 5 bases; junction bases not matched to a gene: 9.